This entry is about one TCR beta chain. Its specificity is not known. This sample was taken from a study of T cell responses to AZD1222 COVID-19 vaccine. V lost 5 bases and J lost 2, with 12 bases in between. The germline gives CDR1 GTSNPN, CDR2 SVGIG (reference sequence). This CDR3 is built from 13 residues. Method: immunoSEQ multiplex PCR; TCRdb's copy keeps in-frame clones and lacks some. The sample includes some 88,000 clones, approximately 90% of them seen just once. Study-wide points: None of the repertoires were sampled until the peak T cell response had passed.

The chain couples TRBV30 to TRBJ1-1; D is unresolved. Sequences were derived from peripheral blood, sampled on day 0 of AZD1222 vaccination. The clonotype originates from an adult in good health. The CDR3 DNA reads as TGTGCCTGGGTCAAGTCGGCCAACACTGAAGCTTTCTTT. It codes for CAWVKSANTEAFF.